One TCR beta chain is described in this entry. The antigen remains unidentified. The sample originates from a study of vaccination and CD4 T cells after COVID-19. Study-wide background: Investigators stimulated cells with overlapping spike peptides drawn from SARS-CoV-2, HCoV-NL63, HCoV-OC43 and HCoV-229E.

The Oncomine TCR Beta short-read assay sequenced DNA from cultured CD4+ T cells. DNA came from CD4+ T cells after culture. Each CDR3 protein gets one entry after TCRdb re-called the PCR reads with MiXCR. The top ten clones hold approximately 21% of a sample with around 11,000 distinct CDR3 sequences, approximately 30% of them seen once. V lost 6 bases and J 3 bases, leaving 6 bases between the germline ends. This CDR3 is 12 amino acids long. Germline CDR1 is SEHNR and CDR2 is FQNEAQ (reference sequence). This sample's treatment: approximately 11-day PBMC culture with coronavirus spike peptide pools or control peptides (ViraFEST assay). The unexposed donor's CD4+ T cells were collected before the COVID-19 pandemic (2011-2018). Under the ViraFEST approach, antigen-specific T cells were expanded with peptide pools and TCRs subsequently sequenced. Cultures used around 2.2 million PBMCs per well, approximately 9.8 IU/ml IL-2 and about 10 ug/ml peptides. When enough cells were available, unexposed-donor CD4+ T cells were probed with SARS-CoV-2 S/N and four cold-coronavirus spikes.

V and J are TRBV7-9 and TRBJ2-1; unclear D gene. The material sequenced was CD4+ T cells from blood, cultured in vitro. This clonotype was sampled from a human donor in good health. CDR3: CASSWNYNEQFF. The DNA for the CDR3 is TGTGCCAGCAGTTGGAACTACAATGAGCAGTTCTTC.